One sample yielded the 8 T cell receptor beta chains listed below, sequenced in a study of HIV-infected patients and healthy controls. Whole blood was used without fractionation, so all unsorted peripheral T cells were included. Reverse transcription used about 500 ng RNA and constant-region primers for alpha and beta. Separate chain-specific third strand synthesis with multiplexing indices produced the alpha and beta libraries. TCRdb re-called the 5' RACE reads through MiXCR, storing one row per CDR3 protein. The profile shows 13,000 or so distinct CDR3 sequences, around 9.9% of them singletons. Material for sequencing was blood. Receptors originate from an adult in good health.

This clonotype was counted at least ten times. The chain has TRBV5-1 and TRBJ2-2, with D perhaps TRBD2 (5 bases). Trimming stripped 0 bases from V and 0 bases from J, with 12 bases between. This CDR3 comprises 17 residues. Germline lookup yields CDR1 SGHRS and CDR2 YFSETQ. CDR3 sequence reads: CASSLAPSGTNTGELFF. As DNA, the CDR3 is TGCGCCAGCAGCTTGGCCCCCTCGGGAACGAACACCGGGGAGCTGTTTTTT.

Ten or more counts support this clonotype. The V and J genes are TRBV4-2 and TRBJ2-5; possible D gene TRBD2, 5 bases. This CDR3 contains 15 residues. The germline V and J ends were trimmed by 0 bases and 0 bases, with 8 bases remaining between them. Germline CDR1 reads LGHNA; CDR2 reads YNFKEQ. This CDR3 reads CASSQEPGYQETQYF. The DNA of the CDR3 is TGTGCCAGCAGCCAAGAACCGGGGTACCAAGAGACCCAGTACTTC.

This clonotype was counted ten times or more. The genes are TRBV28 and TRBJ2-2; 8 positions agree with TRBD1. Germline V CDR1 and CDR2: MDHEN, SYDVKM. V dropped 6 bases and J dropped 2; count of bases not matched to a gene: 8. This CDR3 is 16 amino acids long. CDR3 protein: CASSFSDRDNTGELFF. The CDR3 DNA sequence: TGTGCCAGCAGCTTCTCGGACAGGGATAACACCGGGGAGCTGTTTTTT.

This clonotype is judged medium-sized. This chain connects TRBV28 to TRBJ1-6; TRBD1 aligns across 8 bases. Germline CDR1 MDHEN, CDR2 SYDVKM. CDR3 length: 14 amino acids. With V trimmed by 3 bases and J by 9 bases, 4 bases remained unmatched. CDR3 DNA sequence: TGTGCCAGCAGTTTCGGACAGGGTCGTTCACCCCTCCACTTT. Translation: CASSFGQGRSPLHF.

This clonotype was detected many times. The chain has TRBV29-1 and TRBJ2-2, with 7 bases aligning to TRBD2. Germline V gene sequence: CDR1 SQVTM, CDR2 ANQGSEA. This CDR3 has 13 amino acids. J gave up 0 bases and V 7 bases, and 2 bases lay outside the gene matches. CDR3 coding DNA: TGCAGCGGCGGGAGTTCGAACACCGGGGAGCTGTTTTTT. Translated: CSGGSSNTGELFF.

This chain joins TRBV29-1 and TRBJ2-1; 9 bases map to TRBD2. Germline CDR1 and CDR2: SQVTM and ANQGSEA. The CDR3 consists of 13 residues. Germline trimming cut 3 bases from V and 6 bases from J; bases unmatched to any gene: 3. The CDR3 DNA sequence: TGCAGCGTTGATAGCGGGAGACCCAATGAGCAGTTCTTC. This sequence encodes CSVDSGRPNEQFF.

This clonotype was counted many times. The chain joins TRBV7-2 to TRBJ2-1; tentative D call: TRBD2 (6 bases). The ends were cut back, 0 bases at V and 7 bases at J, with 10 bases in the middle. The CDR3 spans 14 residues. Germline CDR1 reads SGHTA; CDR2 reads FQGNSA. The CDR3 nucleotides read TGTGCCAGCAGCTTAGCGGGACTGACTAATGAGCAGTTCTTC. It yields the protein CASSLAGLTNEQFF.

This clonotype was recorded at least ten times. The genes are TRBV6-6 and TRBJ2-2, with unresolved D. This CDR3 has 11 amino acids. Trimming took 2 bases from V and 6 from J, leaving 1 base between them. CDR1 MNHNY and CDR2 SVGAGI come from the germline V gene (reference sequence). In DNA form, the CDR3 reads TGTGCCAGCAGTTACCCCGGGGAGCTGTTTTTT. The encoded protein is CASSYPGELFF.